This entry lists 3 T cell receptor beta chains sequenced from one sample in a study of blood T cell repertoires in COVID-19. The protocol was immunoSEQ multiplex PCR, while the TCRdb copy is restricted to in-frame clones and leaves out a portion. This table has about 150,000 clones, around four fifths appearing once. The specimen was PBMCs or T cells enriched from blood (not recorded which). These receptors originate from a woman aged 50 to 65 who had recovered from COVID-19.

CDR3 sequence: CAISDPDRADTNYGYTF. As DNA, the CDR3 is TGTGCCATCAGTGACCCAGATAGGGCGGACACTAACTATGGCTACACCTTC. The chain employs TRBV10-3 and TRBJ1-2; possibly TRBD1 for D (5 bases). Per germline, CDR1 ENHRY and CDR2 SYGVKD. The CDR3 is 17 residues long. Trimming cost V 3 bases and J 0 bases, with 17 bases left between them.

This CDR3 reads CASSAGTGEFGYTF. The CDR3, as DNA: TGTGCCAGCAGTGCGGGGACAGGGGAGTTCGGCTACACCTTC. This chain joins TRBV27 and TRBJ1-2, with TRBD1 identical over 10 bases. V was clipped by 5 bases and J by 8 bases; unmatched bases: 8. The CDR3 is made up of 14 amino acids. CDR1 and CDR2 (germline): MNHEY, SMNVEV (reference sequence).

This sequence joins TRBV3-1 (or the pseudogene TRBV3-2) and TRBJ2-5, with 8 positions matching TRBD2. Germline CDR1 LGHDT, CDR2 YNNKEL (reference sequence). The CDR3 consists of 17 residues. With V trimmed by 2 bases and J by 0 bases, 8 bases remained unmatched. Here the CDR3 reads CASSQWVGGGYQETQYF. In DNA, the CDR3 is TGTGCCAGCAGCCAATGGGTTGGCGGGGGGTACCAAGAGACCCAGTACTTC.